The source of this T cell receptor (beta chain) is a study of cytomegalovirus exposure and HLA in healthy donors. Across the whole study: Around 79 million unique TCRs, all from HLA-typed donors, were included in an early release of the data.

To note about this clone: No antigen is known for it.

The CDR3 length is 12 residues. V lost 8 bases and J lost 7, with 12 bases in between. Looked up from germline, CDR1 is MNHEY and CDR2 is SVGAGI. The PCR ran on 60 Vbeta and 13 Jbeta primers. TCRdb's table, derived via immunoSEQ multiplex PCR, lists solely in-frame clones and lacks some. The table has roughly 180,000 clones, 60% to 85% seen once. Overall study results and limits: A later analysis linked a missense variant in DCLRE1C to the trimming of TCR beta V and J genes.

Sequenced input: PBMCs. The chain combines TRBV6-5 with TRBJ2-1; possible D gene TRBD2, 6 bases. The receptor's source is a female donor in good health and CMV-seronegative. The CDR3 region has the DNA TGTGCCAGCGTTTCGCTAGCGAATGAGCAGTTCTTC. As protein: CASVSLANEQFF.